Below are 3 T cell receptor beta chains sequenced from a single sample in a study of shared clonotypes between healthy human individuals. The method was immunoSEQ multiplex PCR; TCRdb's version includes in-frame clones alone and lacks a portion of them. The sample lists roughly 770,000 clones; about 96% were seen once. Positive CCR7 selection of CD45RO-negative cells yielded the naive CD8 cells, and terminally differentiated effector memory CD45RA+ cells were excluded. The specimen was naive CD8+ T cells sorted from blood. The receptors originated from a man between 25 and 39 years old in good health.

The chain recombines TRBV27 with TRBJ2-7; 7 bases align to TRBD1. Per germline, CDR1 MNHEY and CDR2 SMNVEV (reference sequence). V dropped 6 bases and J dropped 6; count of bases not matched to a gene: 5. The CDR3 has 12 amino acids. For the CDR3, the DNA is TGTGCCAGCAGGACGACAGGGTTCGAGCAGTACTTC. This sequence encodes CASRTTGFEQYF.

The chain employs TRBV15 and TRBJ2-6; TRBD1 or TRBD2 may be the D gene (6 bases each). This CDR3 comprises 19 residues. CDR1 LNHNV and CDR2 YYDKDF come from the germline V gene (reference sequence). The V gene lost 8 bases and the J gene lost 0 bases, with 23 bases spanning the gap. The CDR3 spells CATSGRGGQVSSGANVLTF. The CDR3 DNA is TGTGCCACCTCAGGCCGTGGGGGGCAGGTTAGCTCTGGGGCCAACGTCCTGACTTTC.

The CDR3 here is CASSPTGTGNTEAFF. The CDR3 DNA reads TGTGCCAGTAGTCCCACCGGGACAGGGAACACTGAAGCTTTCTTT. The rearrangement links TRBV19 to TRBJ1-1; TRBD1 matches 8 bases. Trimming took 5 bases from V and 1 from J; bases not matched to a gene: 6. CDR3 size: 15 residues. Germline CDR1 and CDR2: LNHDA and SQIVND (reference sequence).